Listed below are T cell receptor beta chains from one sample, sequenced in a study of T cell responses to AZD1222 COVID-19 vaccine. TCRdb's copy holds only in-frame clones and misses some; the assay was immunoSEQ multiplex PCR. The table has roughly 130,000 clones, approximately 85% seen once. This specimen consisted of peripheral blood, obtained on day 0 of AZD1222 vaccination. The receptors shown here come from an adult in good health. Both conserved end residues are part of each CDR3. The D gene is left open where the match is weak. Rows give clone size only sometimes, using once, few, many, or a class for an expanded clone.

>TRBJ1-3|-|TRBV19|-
CASSIAGNSGNTIYF
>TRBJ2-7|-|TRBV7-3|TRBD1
CASSQTGTGVYEQYF
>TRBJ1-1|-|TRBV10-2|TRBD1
CASTSGGKTEAFF
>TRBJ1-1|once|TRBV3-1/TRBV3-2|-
CASSIYEPFSGTEAFF
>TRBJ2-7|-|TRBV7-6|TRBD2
CASSLVSGGSEQYF
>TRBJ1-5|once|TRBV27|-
CASSFRESSNQPQHF
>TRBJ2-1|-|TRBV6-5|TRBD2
CASSLAGGPYNEQFF
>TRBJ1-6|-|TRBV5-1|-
CASSLSGAVTNSPLHF
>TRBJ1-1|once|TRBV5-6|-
CASSSWAASYTEAFF
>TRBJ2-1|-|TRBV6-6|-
CASIVPAPRMGAVQFF
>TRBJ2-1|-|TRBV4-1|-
CASSQEGRGGNEQFF
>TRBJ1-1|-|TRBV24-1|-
CATRGPGANTEAFF
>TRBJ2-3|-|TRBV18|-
CASSPRSQGYADTQYF
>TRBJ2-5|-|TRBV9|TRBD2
CASSEHRTSGGRETQYF
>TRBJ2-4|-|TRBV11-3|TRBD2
CASSPGLAAVKNIQYF
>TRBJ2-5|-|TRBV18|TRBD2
CASSPLQSGVQETQYF
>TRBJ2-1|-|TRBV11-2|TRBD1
CASSPWTGRDEQFF
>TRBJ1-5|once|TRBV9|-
CASSPGGGGSNQPQHF
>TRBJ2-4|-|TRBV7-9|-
CASSFSGGAVPQNIQYF
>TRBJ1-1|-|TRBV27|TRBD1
CASSFKTGGFTEAFF
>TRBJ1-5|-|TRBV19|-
CASSPGVGQPQHF
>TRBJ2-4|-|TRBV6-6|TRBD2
CASMGSGENIQYF
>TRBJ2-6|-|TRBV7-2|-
CASSFQGLYSGANVLTF
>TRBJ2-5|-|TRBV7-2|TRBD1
CACNRDRGQETQYF
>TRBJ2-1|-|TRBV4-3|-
CASSQDQGRASYNEQFF
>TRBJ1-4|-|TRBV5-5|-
CASSLSDGLGLFF
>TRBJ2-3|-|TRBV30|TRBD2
CVGEASGGGTQYF
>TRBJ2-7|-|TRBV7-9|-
CASSPHPQAYEQYF
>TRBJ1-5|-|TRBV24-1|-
CATSGRTGLTQHF
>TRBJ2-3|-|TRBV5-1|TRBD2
CASSIESGVDTQYF
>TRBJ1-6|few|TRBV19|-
CASRFGSYNSPLHF
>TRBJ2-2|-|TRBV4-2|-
CASSQGSGHNTGELFF
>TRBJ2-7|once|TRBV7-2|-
CASSLGGGPQGYEQYF
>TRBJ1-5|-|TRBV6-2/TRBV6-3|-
CASSYMNSNQPQHF
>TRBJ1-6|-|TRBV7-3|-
CASSSSPSTGTSNSPLHF
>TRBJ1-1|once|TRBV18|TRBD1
CASSLQGGNTEAFF
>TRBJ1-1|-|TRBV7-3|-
CASSDINTEAFF
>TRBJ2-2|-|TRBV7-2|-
CASSLRQGNSNTGELFF
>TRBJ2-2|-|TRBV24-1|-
CATSVRVAGELFF
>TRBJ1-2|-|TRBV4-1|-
CASSQVSFGGGLTNGYTF
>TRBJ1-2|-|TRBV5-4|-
CASSLSLNDYGYTF
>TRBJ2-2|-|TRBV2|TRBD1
CASTRDRVGTGELFF
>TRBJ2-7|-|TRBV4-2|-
CASSLWAPDEQYF